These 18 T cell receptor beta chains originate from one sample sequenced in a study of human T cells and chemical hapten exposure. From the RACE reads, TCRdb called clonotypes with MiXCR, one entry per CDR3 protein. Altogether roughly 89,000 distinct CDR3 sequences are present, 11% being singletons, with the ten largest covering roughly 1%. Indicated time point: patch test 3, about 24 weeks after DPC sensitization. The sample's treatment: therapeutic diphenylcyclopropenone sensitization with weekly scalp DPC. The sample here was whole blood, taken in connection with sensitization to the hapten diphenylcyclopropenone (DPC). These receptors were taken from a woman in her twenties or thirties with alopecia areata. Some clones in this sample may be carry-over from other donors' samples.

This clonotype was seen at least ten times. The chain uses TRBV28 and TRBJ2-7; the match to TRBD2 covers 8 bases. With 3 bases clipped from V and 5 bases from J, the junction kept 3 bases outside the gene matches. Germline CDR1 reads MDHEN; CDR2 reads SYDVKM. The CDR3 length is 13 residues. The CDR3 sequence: CASSLNSGNEQYV. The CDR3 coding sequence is TGTGCCAGCAGTTTGAATAGCGGGAACGAGCAGTACGTC.

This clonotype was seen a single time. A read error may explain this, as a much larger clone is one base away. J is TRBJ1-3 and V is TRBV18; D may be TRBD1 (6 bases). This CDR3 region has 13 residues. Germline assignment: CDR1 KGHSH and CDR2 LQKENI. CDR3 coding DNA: TGTGTCAGCTCCCGGGACACTGGAAACACCATATATTTT. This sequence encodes CVSSRDTGNTIYF. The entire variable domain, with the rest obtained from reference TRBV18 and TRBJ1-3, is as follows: NAGVMQNPRHLVRRRGQEARLRCSPMKGHSHVYWYRQLPEEGLKFMVYLQKENIIDESGMPKERFSAEFPKEGPSILRIQQVVRGDSAAYFCVSSRDTGNTIYFGEGSWLTVV.

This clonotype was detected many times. CDR3 bases: TGTGCCAGCAGTGTGAGTTTAGGGGCTGGAAACACCATATATTTT. Protein: CASSVSLGAGNTIYF. The rearrangement links TRBV2 to TRBJ1-3; maybe TRBD1 (5 bases). Trimming removed 4 bases from V and 2 bases from J, with 12 bases in between. This CDR3 is 15 amino acids long. Germline CDR1 reads SNHLY; CDR2 reads FYNNEI.

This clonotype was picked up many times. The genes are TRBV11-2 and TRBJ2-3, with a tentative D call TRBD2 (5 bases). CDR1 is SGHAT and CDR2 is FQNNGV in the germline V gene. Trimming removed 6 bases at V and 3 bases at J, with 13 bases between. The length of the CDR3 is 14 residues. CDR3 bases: TGTGCCAGCAGTTCTACGGGGTGGACAGATACGCAGTATTTT. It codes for CASSSTGWTDTQYF.

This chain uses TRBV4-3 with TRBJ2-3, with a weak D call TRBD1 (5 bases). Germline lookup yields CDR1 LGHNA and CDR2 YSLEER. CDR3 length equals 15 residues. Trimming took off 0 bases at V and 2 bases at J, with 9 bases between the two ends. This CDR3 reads CASSQDRTNTDTQYF. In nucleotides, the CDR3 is TGCGCCAGCAGCCAAGATCGGACAAACACAGATACGCAGTATTTT.

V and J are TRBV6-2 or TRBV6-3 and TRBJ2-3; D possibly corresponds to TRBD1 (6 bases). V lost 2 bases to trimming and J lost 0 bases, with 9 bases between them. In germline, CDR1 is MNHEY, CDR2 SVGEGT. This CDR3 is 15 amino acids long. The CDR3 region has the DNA TGTGCCAGCAGTTACGTACAGGGCAGCACAGATACGCAGTATTTT. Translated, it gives CASSYVQGSTDTQYF.

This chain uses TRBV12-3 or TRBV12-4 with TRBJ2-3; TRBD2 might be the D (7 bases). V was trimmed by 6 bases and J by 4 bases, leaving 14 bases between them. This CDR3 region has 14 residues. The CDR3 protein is CASSLGGGPDTQYF. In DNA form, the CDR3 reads TGTGCCAGCAGCCTTGGGGGGGGCCCAGATACGCAGTATTTT.

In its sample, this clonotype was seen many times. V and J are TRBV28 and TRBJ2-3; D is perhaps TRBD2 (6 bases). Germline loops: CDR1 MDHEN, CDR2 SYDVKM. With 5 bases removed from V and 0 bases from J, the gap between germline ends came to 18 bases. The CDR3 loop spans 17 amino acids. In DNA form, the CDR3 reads TGTGCCAGCAGTCCCCCCAGGCGGGGTAGTAGCACAGATACGCAGTATTTT. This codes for CASSPPRRGSSTDTQYF.

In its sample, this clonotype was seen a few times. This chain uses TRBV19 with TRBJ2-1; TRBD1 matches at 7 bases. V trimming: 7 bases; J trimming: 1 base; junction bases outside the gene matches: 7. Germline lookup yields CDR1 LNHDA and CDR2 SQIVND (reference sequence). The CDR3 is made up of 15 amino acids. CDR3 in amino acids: CASTQGVGSYNEQFF. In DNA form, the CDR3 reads TGTGCCAGTACTCAGGGGGTGGGTTCCTACAATGAGCAGTTCTTC.

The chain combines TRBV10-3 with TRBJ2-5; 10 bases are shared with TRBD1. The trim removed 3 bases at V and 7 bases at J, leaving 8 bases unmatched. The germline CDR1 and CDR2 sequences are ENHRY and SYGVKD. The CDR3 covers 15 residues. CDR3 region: CAISDPPGQGTTQYF. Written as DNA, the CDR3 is TGTGCCATCAGTGATCCCCCGGGACAGGGGACGACCCAGTACTTC.

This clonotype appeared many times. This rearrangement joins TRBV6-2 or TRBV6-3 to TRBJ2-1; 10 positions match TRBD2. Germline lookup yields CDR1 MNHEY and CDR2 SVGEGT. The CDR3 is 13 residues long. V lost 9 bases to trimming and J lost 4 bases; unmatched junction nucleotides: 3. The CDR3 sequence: CASKREGYNEQFF. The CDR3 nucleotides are TGTGCCAGTAAGCGGGAGGGATACAATGAGCAGTTCTTC.

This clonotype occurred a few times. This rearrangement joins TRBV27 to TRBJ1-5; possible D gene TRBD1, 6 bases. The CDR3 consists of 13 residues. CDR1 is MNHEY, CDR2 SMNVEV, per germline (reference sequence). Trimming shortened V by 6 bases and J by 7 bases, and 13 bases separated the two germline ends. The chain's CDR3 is CASRPYQGQPQHF. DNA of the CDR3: TGTGCCAGCAGACCTTACCAGGGGCAGCCCCAGCATTTT.

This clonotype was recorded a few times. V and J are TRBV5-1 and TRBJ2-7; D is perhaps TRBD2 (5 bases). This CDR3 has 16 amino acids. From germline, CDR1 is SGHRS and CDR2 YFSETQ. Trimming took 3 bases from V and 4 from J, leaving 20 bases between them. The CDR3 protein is CASSSHPSGARYEQYF. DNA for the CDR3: TGCGCCAGCAGCTCTCACCCCAGCGGAGCAAGGTACGAGCAGTACTTC.

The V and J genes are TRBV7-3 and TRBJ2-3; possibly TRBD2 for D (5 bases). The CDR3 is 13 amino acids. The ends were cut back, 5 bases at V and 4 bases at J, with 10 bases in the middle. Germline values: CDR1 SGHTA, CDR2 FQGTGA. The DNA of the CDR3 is TGTGCCAGCAGCCCCGACTACTCAGATACGCAGTATTTT. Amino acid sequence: CASSPDYSDTQYF. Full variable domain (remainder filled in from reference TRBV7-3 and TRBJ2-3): GAGVSQTPSNKVTEKGKYVELRCDPISGHTALYWYRQSLGQGPEFLIYFQGTGAADDSGLPNDRFFAVRPEGSVSTLKIQRTERGDSAVYLCASSPDYSDTQYFGPGTRLTVL.

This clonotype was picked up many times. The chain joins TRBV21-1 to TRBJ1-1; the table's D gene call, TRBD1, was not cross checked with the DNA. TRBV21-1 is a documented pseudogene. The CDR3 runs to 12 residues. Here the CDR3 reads CASTGGNTEAFF. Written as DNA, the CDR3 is TGTGCCAGCACGGGGGGGAACACTGAAGCTTTCTTT.

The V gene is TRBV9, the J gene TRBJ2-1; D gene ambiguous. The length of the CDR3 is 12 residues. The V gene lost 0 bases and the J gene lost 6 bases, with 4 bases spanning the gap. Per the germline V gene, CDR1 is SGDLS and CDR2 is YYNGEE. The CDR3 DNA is TGTGCCAGCAGCGTAGACCCCAATGAGCAGTTCTTC. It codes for CASSVDPNEQFF.

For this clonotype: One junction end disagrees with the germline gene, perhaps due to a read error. The CDR3 is CASSLQPWRIF. CDR3 bases: TGTGCCAGCAGTTTACAGCCCTGGAGGATTTTT. The rearrangement links TRBV28 to TRBJ1-4, with D hard to call. Germline V gene lookup returns CDR1 MDHEN and CDR2 SYDVKM. This CDR3 region has 11 residues.

CDR3 loop: CASSNTGGTEAFF. Written as DNA, the CDR3 is TGTGCCAGCAGCAATACAGGGGGCACTGAAGCTTTCTTT. The chain couples TRBV11-2 to TRBJ1-1, with TRBD1 matching 8 bases. The CDR3 has 13 residues. The V gene end was trimmed by 5 bases and the J gene end by 4 bases; junction bases not matched to a gene: 3. The germline V gene encodes CDR1 SGHAT and CDR2 FQNNGV.